The rows below give T cell receptor beta chains drawn from one sample of a study of OX40 agonist ivuxolimab in advanced cancers. Method: immunoSEQ multiplex PCR; TCRdb's copy keeps in-frame clones and lacks some. The repertoire has around 50,000 clones, roughly four fifths of them found once; the top ten carry about 2.4%. The sample in question was CD4+ or CD8+ T cells sorted from blood, obtained in a trial of the OX40 agonist ivuxolimab. The receptors originated from an adult with an advanced solid tumor such as melanoma, head and neck, liver or kidney cancer. The CDR3 runs from the conserved cysteine through the conserved F or W. The order of the fields is clone size, J gene, D gene, V gene, CDR3 protein, CDR3 DNA. D genes are given only for firm matches. The size of a clone is reported for some rows only, either as once, few or many, or as a class for expanded clones.

size: -; J: TRBJ1-2; D: -; V: TRBV10-3; CDR3: CAISEATTGYTF; DNA: TGTGCCATCAGTGAGGCCACGACTGGCTACACCTTC
size: -; J: TRBJ2-7; D: -; V: TRBV4-2; CDR3: CASSPQLAVSSYEQYF; DNA: TGTGCCAGCAGCCCACAACTAGCCGTCAGCTCCTACGAGCAGTACTTC
size: -; J: TRBJ2-2; D: -; V: TRBV5-1; CDR3: CASSLGLYTGELFF; DNA: TGCGCCAGCAGCTTGGGCCTTTACACCGGGGAGCTGTTTTTT
size: -; J: TRBJ2-5; D: -; V: TRBV5-1; CDR3: CASSLVAAQETQYF; DNA: TGCGCCAGCAGCTTGGTGGCGGCCCAAGAGACCCAGTACTTC
size: -; J: TRBJ2-1; D: -; V: TRBV7-2; CDR3: CASSLSRANEQFF; DNA: TGTGCCAGCAGCTTAAGCAGGGCAAATGAGCAGTTCTTC
size: -; J: TRBJ1-1; D: -; V: TRBV28; CDR3: CASGKEAFF; DNA: TGTGCCAGTGGTAAGGAGGCTTTCTTT
size: few; J: TRBJ1-2; D: -; V: TRBV27; CDR3: CASSPLDSNYGYTF; DNA: TGTGCCAGCAGTCCCCTCGACAGTAACTATGGCTACACCTTC
size: -; J: TRBJ2-5; D: -; V: TRBV6-5; CDR3: CASSPSQGWQETQYF; DNA: TGTGCCAGCAGCCCCAGTCAGGGGTGGCAAGAGACCCAGTACTTC
size: few; J: TRBJ1-5; D: -; V: TRBV4-1; CDR3: CASSQVKGGSNQPQHF; DNA: TGCGCCAGCAGCCAAGTGAAGGGGGGAAGCAATCAGCCCCAGCATTTT
size: -; J: TRBJ2-3; D: -; V: TRBV2; CDR3: CASGAEGTSTDTQYF; DNA: TGTGCCAGCGGGGCGGAGGGTACTAGCACAGATACGCAGTATTTT
size: once; J: TRBJ1-1; D: TRBD1; V: TRBV2; CDR3: CASKVGQGISNTEAFF; DNA: TGTGCCAGCAAGGTGGGACAGGGTATTTCGAACACTGAAGCTTTCTTT
size: -; J: TRBJ2-3; D: TRBD2; V: TRBV5-4; CDR3: CASSLELAGDTQYF; DNA: TGTGCCAGCAGCTTGGAACTAGCGGGAGATACGCAGTATTTT
size: -; J: TRBJ2-7; D: -; V: TRBV19; CDR3: CASSIRPQTLGTPYEQYF; DNA: TGTGCCAGTAGTATACGACCCCAAACCCTCGGCACCCCCTACGAGCAGTACTTC
size: -; J: TRBJ2-7; D: -; V: TRBV9; CDR3: CASSPQGYEQYF; DNA: TGTGCCAGCAGCCCACAGGGTTACGAGCAGTACTTC
size: few; J: TRBJ2-7; D: TRBD2; V: TRBV14; CDR3: CASSQDWTSGMSEQYF; DNA: TGTGCCAGCAGCCAAGACTGGACTAGCGGGATGAGCGAGCAGTACTTC
size: -; J: TRBJ2-7; D: TRBD1; V: TRBV18; CDR3: CASSPDRGHEQYF; DNA: TGTGCCAGCTCACCTGACAGGGGGCACGAGCAGTACTTC
size: -; J: TRBJ2-1; D: TRBD2; V: TRBV6-5; CDR3: CASGLAGVGEQFF; DNA: TGTGCCAGCGGACTAGCGGGAGTAGGTGAGCAGTTCTTC
size: -; J: TRBJ2-2; D: -; V: TRBV5-6; CDR3: CASSYGPQRVAGELFF; DNA: TGTGCCAGCAGCTACGGACCACAGCGGGTAGCCGGGGAGCTGTTTTTT
size: -; J: TRBJ2-7; D: -; V: TRBV6-6; CDR3: CASRGSYEQYF; DNA: TGTGCCAGCAGGGGATCCTACGAGCAGTACTTC
size: -; J: TRBJ1-2; D: TRBD1; V: TRBV6-5; CDR3: CASNLGGQLRGYTF; DNA: TGTGCCAGCAATCTGGGGGGACAGCTGCGGGGCTACACCTTC
size: few; J: TRBJ1-2; D: -; V: TRBV20-1; CDR3: CSAKTYYGYTF; DNA: TGCAGTGCTAAAACCTACTATGGCTACACCTTC
size: -; J: TRBJ2-2; D: TRBD1; V: TRBV29-1; CDR3: CSVGQGTGELFF; DNA: TGCAGCGTGGGACAGGGTACCGGGGAGCTGTTTTTT
size: -; J: TRBJ2-1; D: TRBD2; V: TRBV4-1; CDR3: CASSSRTSGRPTHEQFF; DNA: TGCGCCAGCAGCTCCCGGACTAGCGGGAGACCAACCCACGAGCAGTTCTTC
size: few; J: TRBJ2-3; D: TRBD2; V: TRBV5-4; CDR3: CASSRTGLAGSTDTQYF; DNA: TGTGCCAGCAGCAGAACGGGACTAGCGGGTAGCACAGATACGCAGTATTTT
size: -; J: TRBJ2-1; D: TRBD2; V: TRBV28; CDR3: CASTPASGSVNEQFF; DNA: TGTGCCAGCACCCCAGCCAGCGGGAGCGTCAATGAGCAGTTCTTC
size: -; J: TRBJ2-5; D: TRBD1; V: TRBV2; CDR3: CASSAQGAWETQYF; DNA: TGTGCCAGCAGTGCGCAGGGGGCTTGGGAGACCCAGTACTTC
size: -; J: TRBJ2-3; D: -; V: TRBV5-1; CDR3: CASSLGSTDTQYF; DNA: TGCGCCAGCAGCTTGGGAAGCACAGATACGCAGTATTTT
size: -; J: TRBJ1-1; D: TRBD1; V: TRBV19; CDR3: CASSTRDRGLGGLMNTEAFF; DNA: TGTGCCAGTAGCACACGGGACAGGGGGCTAGGAGGCTTAATGAACACTGAAGCTTTCTTT
size: -; J: TRBJ1-1; D: TRBD1; V: TRBV6-1; CDR3: CASRQGALNTEAFF; DNA: TGTGCCAGCAGACAGGGGGCCCTGAACACTGAAGCTTTCTTT
size: -; J: TRBJ2-7; D: -; V: TRBV6-1; CDR3: CASWQGFYEQYF; DNA: TGTGCCAGCTGGCAGGGGTTTTACGAGCAGTACTTC
size: -; J: TRBJ1-2; D: TRBD1; V: TRBV19; CDR3: CASSTPTGSYGYTF; DNA: TGTGCCAGTAGTACCCCGACAGGGTCATATGGCTACACCTTC
size: -; J: TRBJ1-2; D: -; V: TRBV28; CDR3: CASHPGRYGYTF; DNA: TGTGCCAGCCACCCTGGACGGTATGGCTACACCTTC
size: -; J: TRBJ2-6; D: -; V: TRBV7-3; CDR3: CASSLRGAGANVLTF; DNA: TGTGCCAGCAGCTTACGGGGCGCTGGGGCCAACGTCCTGACTTTC
size: few; J: TRBJ2-7; D: -; V: TRBV19; CDR3: CASSIGRGTYEQYF; DNA: TGTGCCAGTAGTATAGGCCGGGGAACCTACGAGCAGTACTTC
size: -; J: TRBJ1-4; D: TRBD1; V: TRBV28; CDR3: CASSTPGGNEKLFF; DNA: TGTGCCAGCAGTACACCAGGGGGGAATGAAAAACTGTTTTTT
size: -; J: TRBJ2-1; D: TRBD1; V: TRBV5-8; CDR3: CASSGQGYNEQFF; DNA: TGTGCCAGCAGCGGACAGGGGTACAATGAGCAGTTCTTC
size: -; J: TRBJ2-5; D: -; V: TRBV6-1; CDR3: CASRNRDSETQYF; DNA: TGTGCCAGCAGAAACAGGGACTCAGAGACCCAGTACTTC
size: -; J: TRBJ2-7; D: -; V: TRBV11-2; CDR3: CASSPPSRTYEQYF; DNA: TGTGCCAGCAGCCCCCCGTCGCGGACCTACGAGCAGTACTTC
size: -; J: TRBJ1-2; D: TRBD1; V: TRBV18; CDR3: CASSPGQGRLNYGYTF; DNA: TGTGCCAGCTCACCAGGACAGGGGCGACTTAACTATGGCTACACCTTC
size: -; J: TRBJ1-1; D: -; V: TRBV28; CDR3: CASSPPVFAEAFF; DNA: TGTGCCAGCAGTCCTCCTGTATTCGCTGAAGCTTTCTTT